This T cell receptor (beta chain) was identified in a study of identical twins. To note about this clonotype: The antigen is undetermined.

cDNA carried unique molecular identifiers, and a universal primer site was added by template switching. TCRdb passed the 5' RACE reads through MiXCR, listing each CDR3 protein once. The sample lists hundreds of thousands of distinct CDR3 sequences; less than 7% were seen once. The V gene's germline CDR1 is SGHAT and CDR2 FQNNGV. The CDR3 sequence is 17 residues long. V lost 2 bases, J lost 4 bases, and 7 bases stayed unmatched. General observations from the study: Because invariant MAIT and iNKT cells could be present, zero-insertion analyses could be partly confounded. Surplus twin overlap in beta out-of-frame sequences was less pronounced.

Sequenced material: naive T cells sorted from blood. The genes are TRBV11-2 and TRBJ2-1, with TRBD2 matching over 11 bases. The sequence was obtained from a man younger than 35 in good health. The chain's CDR3 is CASSLSPGLAVYNEQFF. The CDR3 coding sequence is TGTGCCAGCAGCTTAAGCCCGGGACTAGCGGTTTACAATGAGCAGTTCTTC.